This T cell receptor (beta chain) was identified during a study of early T cells in non-severe SARS-CoV-2 infection. Study-wide context: Investigators sequenced bulk RNA drawn from unsorted whole blood, and chains remained unpaired. General study findings and limits: VDJdb-based annotation leaned toward anti-spike CD8 responses and missed private and CD4 specificities.

Germline lookup yields CDR1 SGHAT and CDR2 FQNNGV. Trimming removed 5 bases from V and 2 bases from J, with 10 bases in between. The CDR3 sequence is 13 residues long. This clonotype was detected only a few times. Its specificity is unknown. Researchers tagged individual cDNA molecules with unique molecular identifiers. A single record per CDR3 protein comes from TCRdb applying MiXCR to the 5' RACE reads. The sample carries about 64,000 distinct CDR3 sequences, roughly 10% recorded once. The V and J genes are TRBV11-2 and TRBJ2-7, with D possibly TRBD2 on 5 matching bases. The material sequenced was whole blood, taken at baseline. The TCR originated in an adult who was a healthcare worker with PCR-confirmed SARS-CoV-2 infection or an uninfected control (not recorded which). The CDR3 is CASSRSGTYEQYF. The CDR3 nucleotides are TGTGCCAGCAGCAGGTCCGGGACCTACGAGCAGTACTTC. Drawing the rest from reference TRBV11-2 and TRBJ2-7, the complete variable domain is EAGVAQSPRYKIIEKRQSVAFWCNPISGHATLYWYQQILGQGPKLLIQFQNNGVVDDSQLPKDRFSAERLKGVDSTLKIQPAKLEDSAVYLCASSRSGTYEQYFGPGTRLTVT.